A single sample gave rise to the 11 T cell receptor beta chains below, sequenced in a study of memory CD4+ T cells and cytomegalovirus serostatus. Single viable CD3+CD4+CD8-CD45RO+ cells were sorted as the memory CD4+ T cells. Libraries were prepared by immunoSEQ multiplex PCR; TCRdb keeps only in-frame clonotypes and omits some of them. The data hold more than 45,000 clones, with around 74% observed a single time. The sequencing sample was made of memory CD4+ T cells from blood. The source of these receptors is an adult in good health and CMV-seropositive.

The rearrangement joins TRBV5-4 to TRBJ2-2; weak D call: TRBD2 (5 bases). Trimming stripped 5 bases from V and 3 bases from J, with 14 bases between. From germline, CDR1 is SGHNT and CDR2 YYREEE (reference sequence). This CDR3 has 15 amino acids. CDR3 in amino acids: CASRSGISDTGELFF. For the CDR3, the DNA is TGTGCCAGCAGGTCGGGGATTTCGGACACCGGGGAGCTGTTTTTT.

V and J are TRBV15 and TRBJ1-3; tentatively, D is TRBD1 (5 bases). This CDR3 is built from 17 residues. Germline CDR1 LNHNV, CDR2 YYDKDF (reference sequence). Trimming pared 3 bases from V and 0 bases from J, leaving 15 bases between. CDR3 nucleotides: TGTGCCACCAGCAGTTATAAGGGGTCCCTCTCTGGAAACACCATATATTTT. Its protein product is CATSSYKGSLSGNTIYF. Together with reference TRBV15 and TRBJ1-3, the CDR3 gives the full variable domain: DAMVIQNPRYQVTQFGKPVTLSCSQTLNHNVMYWYQQKSSQAPKLLFHYYDKDFNNEADTPDNFQSRRPNTSFCFLDIRSPGLGDTAMYLCATSSYKGSLSGNTIYFGEGSWLTVV.

The chain employs TRBV5-1 and TRBJ1-1; 7 bases match TRBD1. The CDR3 loop spans 14 amino acids. Per germline, CDR1 SGHRS and CDR2 YFSETQ. With V trimmed by 4 bases and J by 4 bases, 7 bases remained unmatched. CDR3 sequence (DNA): TGCGCCAGCAGCCGACAGGGTAGGAGCACTGAAGCTTTCTTT. This codes for CASSRQGRSTEAFF.

This clone was detected only once. V gene TRBV6-1 combines with J gene TRBJ1-6; 7 bases match TRBD1. The CDR3 loop spans 14 amino acids. Germline CDR1 and CDR2: MNHNS and SASEGT. J lost 8 bases, V lost 6 bases, and 7 bases had no gene match. The CDR3 spells CASRRGPEDSPLHF. CDR3 DNA sequence: TGTGCCAGCAGAAGGGGGCCTGAGGATTCACCCCTCCACTTT.

In this sample, this clone turned up once. J is TRBJ1-5 and V is TRBV28, with D unclear. The CDR3 length is 16 residues. V shed 5 bases and J shed 0 bases, with 14 bases lying between them. Per germline, CDR1 MDHEN and CDR2 SYDVKM. The CDR3 sequence: CASSVGGSYSNQPQHF. The DNA for the CDR3 is TGTGCCAGCAGTGTAGGAGGAAGCTATAGCAATCAGCCCCAGCATTTT. The full variable domain, rest sourced from reference TRBV28 and TRBJ1-5, is DVKVTQSSRYLVKRTGEKVFLECVQDMDHENMFWYRQDPGLGLRLIYFSYDVKMKEKGDIPEGYSVSREKKERFSLILESASTNQTSMYLCASSVGGSYSNQPQHFGDGTRLSIL.

A single count supports this clone. The V gene is TRBV6-1, the J gene TRBJ2-1; 11 bases are shared with TRBD1. CDR1 and CDR2 from the germline V gene are MNHNS and SASEGT. With V trimmed by 8 bases and J by 4 bases, 4 bases remained unmatched. This CDR3 has 14 residues. In nucleotides, the CDR3 is TGTGCCAGCGACCGGGACAGGGGGTACAATGAGCAGTTCTTC. This translates into CASDRDRGYNEQFF.

V gene TRBV28 combines with J gene TRBJ1-2; D unresolved. Per germline, CDR1 MDHEN and CDR2 SYDVKM. The germline V and J ends were trimmed by 5 bases and 0 bases, with 10 bases remaining between them. The CDR3 runs to 14 residues. CDR3 loop: CASSLQPANYGYTF. CDR3 nucleotides: TGTGCCAGCAGTCTCCAGCCGGCTAACTATGGCTACACCTTC.

The chain uses TRBV7-9 and TRBJ2-3; TRBD1 or TRBD2 may be the D gene (5 bases each). This CDR3 comprises 15 residues. Trimming removed 5 bases at V and 1 base at J, with 13 bases between. CDR1 is SEHNR, CDR2 FQNEAQ, per germline (reference sequence). The CDR3, as DNA: TGTGCCAGCAGCGGGGGAGATGGGGGCACAGATACGCAGTATTTT. It yields the protein CASSGGDGGTDTQYF.

This clone was detected a few times. The CDR3 bases are TGTGCCAGCTCACCACAAGGCGGTGAAGCTTTCTTT. Translating gives CASSPQGGEAFF. The rearrangement uses TRBV18 and TRBJ1-1; D gene unclear. V was trimmed by 1 base and J by 7 bases, leaving 7 bases between them. The CDR3 contains 12 residues. Per germline, CDR1 KGHSH and CDR2 LQKENI.

Details on this clone: This sample also contains other DNA sequences that code for the same CDR3. This chain connects TRBV4-3 to TRBJ1-2; no clear D. Trimming removed 1 base at V and 5 bases at J, with 11 bases between. CDR1 and CDR2 from the germline V gene are LGHNA and YSLEER. The length of the CDR3 is 14 residues. The chain's CDR3 is CASSQGNRGYGYTF. The CDR3 region has the DNA TGCGCCAGCAGCCAAGGGAACCGGGGATATGGCTACACCTTC.

This sequence joins TRBV5-1 and TRBJ2-7; D gene uncertain. The germline V gene has CDR1 SGHRS and CDR2 YFSETQ. The V and J ends lost 4 bases and 0 bases respectively, with 11 bases between them. The CDR3 is made up of 14 amino acids. CDR3 sequence (DNA): TGCGCCAGCAGCCCCTTGATTAGCTCCTACGAGCAGTACTTC. This gives the protein CASSPLISSYEQYF.